The rows below give T cell receptor beta chains drawn from one sample of a study of CD8+CD57+ T cells in acquired aplastic anemia. TCRdb re-analysed the reads in MiXCR, keeping a single row per CDR3 protein. Counted here are 260,000 or so distinct CDR3 sequences, 82% occurring once; the ten biggest clones make up 40% to 50%. Source material: sorted CD4+, CD8+, or CD8+CD57+ T cells (not recorded which) from PBMCs. The receptors were gathered from a human donor with aplastic anemia. Both conserved end residues are part of each CDR3. The D gene is left open where the match is weak. For some rows the clone size is stated as once, few or many, or as a class when expanded; others skip it.

v_gene: TRBV5-4; abundance: NA; j_gene: TRBJ1-2; d_gene: NA; CDR3nt: TGTGCCAGCAGCTTTACTCACGGCTCAAACTATGGCTACACCTTC; CDR3aa: CASSFTHGSNYGYTF
v_gene: TRBV24-1; abundance: NA; j_gene: TRBJ2-3; d_gene: NA; CDR3nt: TGTGCCACCAGCTCCAGAGTGCGGGACAACACAGATACGCAGTATTTT; CDR3aa: CATSSRVRDNTDTQYF
v_gene: TRBV7-9; abundance: NA; j_gene: TRBJ1-1; d_gene: NA; CDR3nt: TGTGCCAGCAGCTTAGAACTGACAGCCCGGGCCAAATATTTCTTT; CDR3aa: CASSLELTARAKYFF
v_gene: TRBV7-9; abundance: once; j_gene: TRBJ2-1; d_gene: NA; CDR3nt: TGTGCCAGCAGCGAAGGGGCGGTGGAGCTGCAGTTCTTC; CDR3aa: CASSEGAVELQFF
v_gene: TRBV2; abundance: NA; j_gene: TRBJ1-6; d_gene: NA; CDR3nt: TGTGCCAGCAGTGTGGTTCGGGACGCCCTCCACTTT; CDR3aa: CASSVVRDALHF
v_gene: TRBV7-9; abundance: few; j_gene: TRBJ1-2; d_gene: TRBD1; CDR3nt: TGTGCCAGCAGCTCAGACAGGGGCGCCGACTATGGCTACACCTTC; CDR3aa: CASSSDRGADYGYTF
v_gene: TRBV7-9; abundance: NA; j_gene: TRBJ2-7; d_gene: NA; CDR3nt: TGTGCCAGCAGTACGGAGGGGAAGCGTTGGTACGAGCAGTACTTC; CDR3aa: CASSTEGKRWYEQYF
v_gene: TRBV9; abundance: NA; j_gene: TRBJ2-5; d_gene: NA; CDR3nt: TGTGCCAGCAGCGTATATTCCACACGGGGAACCGAGCACTTC; CDR3aa: CASSVYSTRGTEHF
v_gene: TRBV11-3; abundance: NA; j_gene: TRBJ1-2; d_gene: NA; CDR3nt: TGTGCCAGCAGCTTAAATGGGGCAGCCGACTATGGCTACACCTTC; CDR3aa: CASSLNGAADYGYTF
v_gene: TRBV7-8; abundance: NA; j_gene: TRBJ2-1; d_gene: NA; CDR3nt: TGTGCCAGCAGCTTAGCGGGCGGAAACGATCAGCATTATCAGTTCTTC; CDR3aa: CASSLAGGNDQHYQFF
v_gene: TRBV5-8; abundance: NA; j_gene: TRBJ1-6; d_gene: NA; CDR3nt: TGTGCCAGCAGGTCTAACGGGGGACTTTCACCCCTCCACTTT; CDR3aa: CASRSNGGLSPLHF
v_gene: TRBV6-5; abundance: few; j_gene: TRBJ1-2; d_gene: TRBD1; CDR3nt: TGTGCCAGCAGTCTGGGACAGGGGTCGTCTGGCTACACCTTC; CDR3aa: CASSLGQGSSGYTF
v_gene: TRBV10-3; abundance: NA; j_gene: TRBJ2-2; d_gene: TRBD2; CDR3nt: TGTGCCATCAGTCATCCTAGCGGGGGGGGTTCTGGGGAGCTGTTTTTT; CDR3aa: CAISHPSGGGSGELFF
v_gene: TRBV7-8; abundance: NA; j_gene: TRBJ2-3; d_gene: NA; CDR3nt: TGTGCCATCGGGGTCGGGGGCACAGATACGAAGTATTTT; CDR3aa: CAIGVGGTDTKYF
v_gene: TRBV11-3; abundance: NA; j_gene: TRBJ2-5; d_gene: NA; CDR3nt: TGTGCCAGCAGCAGGGGAAGAAACAGAGAGACCCAGTACTTC; CDR3aa: CASSRGRNRETQYF
v_gene: TRBV2; abundance: NA; j_gene: TRBJ2-6; d_gene: NA; CDR3nt: TGTGCCAGCAGCGTAGGGGGTAGCTACGGGGCCAACGTTGGGACTTTC; CDR3aa: CASSVGGSYGANVGTF
v_gene: TRBV7-9; abundance: NA; j_gene: TRBJ2-7; d_gene: NA; CDR3nt: TGTGCCAGCAGCTCGGACGGCTACGAGCAGTACTTC; CDR3aa: CASSSDGYEQYF
v_gene: TRBV19; abundance: NA; j_gene: TRBJ2-1; d_gene: NA; CDR3nt: TGTGCCAGTAGTAGGACTGGGAGAGCCTCCAATGAGCAGTTCTTC; CDR3aa: CASSRTGRASNEQFF
v_gene: TRBV5-1; abundance: few; j_gene: TRBJ1-1; d_gene: NA; CDR3nt: TGCGCCAGCAGCGATGACAGCATCAACACCACTGAAGCTTTCTTT; CDR3aa: CASSDDSINTTEAFF
v_gene: TRBV29-1; abundance: NA; j_gene: TRBJ1-2; d_gene: NA; CDR3nt: TGCAGCGTTGGCAGGGATGGCTACACCTTC; CDR3aa: CSVGRDGYTF
v_gene: TRBV20-1; abundance: NA; j_gene: TRBJ2-7; d_gene: NA; CDR3nt: TGCAGTGCCAGTAGGTGGGGACGCAAGAAGCAGTACTTC; CDR3aa: CSASRWGRKKQYF
v_gene: TRBV4-2; abundance: NA; j_gene: TRBJ1-6; d_gene: NA; CDR3nt: TGTGCCAGCAGCCAAGATTTATCCCTCCACTTT; CDR3aa: CASSQDLSLHF
v_gene: TRBV7-9; abundance: NA; j_gene: TRBJ2-1; d_gene: TRBD2; CDR3nt: TGTGCCAGCAGCTTTCAAAGAAGCGGGACCAACTACAATGAGCAGTTCTTC; CDR3aa: CASSFQRSGTNYNEQFF
v_gene: TRBV15; abundance: NA; j_gene: TRBJ2-3; d_gene: NA; CDR3nt: TGCTCCACCAGCAGGGACGCCAGCCAAGATACGCAGTATTTT; CDR3aa: CSTSRDASQDTQYF
v_gene: TRBV6-5; abundance: many; j_gene: TRBJ2-5; d_gene: TRBD2; CDR3nt: TGTGCCAGCAGCCCTACCGGGACTAGCGGACAAGAGACCCAGTACTTC; CDR3aa: CASSPTGTSGQETQYF
v_gene: TRBV11-2; abundance: NA; j_gene: TRBJ1-4; d_gene: NA; CDR3nt: TGTGCCAGCAGCAAAACCAATGAAAAACTGTTTTTT; CDR3aa: CASSKTNEKLFF
v_gene: TRBV7-9; abundance: NA; j_gene: TRBJ1-2; d_gene: NA; CDR3nt: TGTGCCAGCAGCTTTCAACAGGGCGGAAACTATGGTTACACCTTC; CDR3aa: CASSFQQGGNYGYTF
v_gene: TRBV5-1; abundance: NA; j_gene: TRBJ1-1; d_gene: NA; CDR3nt: TGCGCCAGCAGCGTAGGACTCCGACACAGAGGAAACACTGAAGCTTTCTTT; CDR3aa: CASSVGLRHRGNTEAFF
v_gene: TRBV7-8; abundance: NA; j_gene: TRBJ2-1; d_gene: TRBD2; CDR3nt: TGTGCCAGTAGCTTAGCTAGCGGAGCCTATAAGCAGTATTTCTTC; CDR3aa: CASSLASGAYKQYFF
v_gene: TRBV7-3; abundance: NA; j_gene: TRBJ2-3; d_gene: NA; CDR3nt: TGTGCCAGCAGCGACGGGAGCACAGGTAAGCAGTATTTT; CDR3aa: CASSDGSTGKQYF
v_gene: TRBV11-2; abundance: NA; j_gene: TRBJ2-3; d_gene: TRBD2; CDR3nt: TGTGCCAGCAGCGGGGGGGGAGCAGATACGCAGTATTTT; CDR3aa: CASSGGGADTQYF
v_gene: TRBV5-6; abundance: NA; j_gene: TRBJ2-1; d_gene: TRBD2; CDR3nt: TGTGCCAGCAGCCTCCGGAACAGCGGGGGGAGCGATGAGCAGTTCTTC; CDR3aa: CASSLRNSGGSDEQFF
v_gene: TRBV7-8; abundance: NA; j_gene: TRBJ2-7; d_gene: TRBD2; CDR3nt: TGTGCCAGCAGTTTAGCGGGGGCAGGCGACGAGCAGTACTTC; CDR3aa: CASSLAGAGDEQYF
v_gene: TRBV19; abundance: NA; j_gene: TRBJ1-5; d_gene: NA; CDR3nt: TGTGCCAGTAGTATGTCCGGATTCCAGCATTTT; CDR3aa: CASSMSGFQHF
v_gene: TRBV5-6; abundance: NA; j_gene: TRBJ2-5; d_gene: TRBD2; CDR3nt: TGTGCCAGCGGACTAGCGGTAAAAGAGACCCAGTACTTC; CDR3aa: CASGLAVKETQYF
v_gene: TRBV15; abundance: NA; j_gene: TRBJ2-3; d_gene: NA; CDR3nt: TGTGCCAGCAGCGGCGGGGGCCCAGATTCGCAGTATTTT; CDR3aa: CASSGGGPDSQYF
v_gene: TRBV11-3; abundance: once; j_gene: TRBJ1-3; d_gene: NA; CDR3nt: TGTGCCAGCAGCTTAGATCTGACAGCCGCCCCTGGAAACACCATATATTTT; CDR3aa: CASSLDLTAAPGNTIYF
v_gene: TRBV12-3/TRBV12-4; abundance: NA; j_gene: TRBJ2-2; d_gene: NA; CDR3nt: TGTGCCAGCAGTTTAGGGTCTAGGAGATCCACCGGGGAGCTGTTTTTT; CDR3aa: CASSLGSRRSTGELFF
v_gene: TRBV9; abundance: once; j_gene: TRBJ2-3; d_gene: NA; CDR3nt: TGTGCCAGCAGCGTAGAGGGAAACACTGAAGCTCTCTATTTT; CDR3aa: CASSVEGNTEALYF
v_gene: TRBV25-1; abundance: NA; j_gene: TRBJ2-1; d_gene: TRBD1; CDR3nt: TGTGCCAGCAGTGACCGAGGACAGGGGTATACTGAGCAGTTCTTC; CDR3aa: CASSDRGQGYTEQFF
v_gene: TRBV4-3; abundance: few; j_gene: TRBJ2-1; d_gene: NA; CDR3nt: TGCGCCAGCAGCCCGGGACTTGAGTACAATGAGCAGTTCTTC; CDR3aa: CASSPGLEYNEQFF
v_gene: TRBV7-9; abundance: NA; j_gene: TRBJ1-2; d_gene: NA; CDR3nt: TGTGCCAGCAGCCAAGGGCGTGCACCAGGGAACCCCTTC; CDR3aa: CASSQGRAPGNPF
v_gene: TRBV7-2; abundance: once; j_gene: TRBJ2-5; d_gene: NA; CDR3nt: TGTGCCAGCAGCTTAGCGGAAGGGCCAAAAGAGCACCAGTACTTC; CDR3aa: CASSLAEGPKEHQYF
v_gene: TRBV15; abundance: NA; j_gene: TRBJ1-3; d_gene: NA; CDR3nt: TGTGCCACCAGCAGAGATCTGGCCGGGGGGAACACCATATATTTT; CDR3aa: CATSRDLAGGNTIYF
v_gene: TRBV9; abundance: NA; j_gene: TRBJ1-1; d_gene: NA; CDR3nt: TGTGCCAGCAGCTTAGGGCCAGATGGGCAGTATTTTGCTTTCTTT; CDR3aa: CASSLGPDGQYFAFF
v_gene: TRBV19; abundance: NA; j_gene: TRBJ2-1; d_gene: NA; CDR3nt: TGTGCCAGCAGCTTTCAAAGAAGAGGGGGGAGTGATGAGCTCTTC; CDR3aa: CASSFQRRGGSDELF
v_gene: TRBV20-1; abundance: NA; j_gene: TRBJ2-2; d_gene: TRBD2; CDR3nt: TGCAGTGCTAGGGGGACTAGCGGGGGGAACACCGGGGAGCTGTTTTTT; CDR3aa: CSARGTSGGNTGELFF
v_gene: TRBV12-3/TRBV12-4; abundance: NA; j_gene: TRBJ2-3; d_gene: NA; CDR3nt: TGTGCCAGCACCATGCAGCACACAGATACGCAGTATTTT; CDR3aa: CASTMQHTDTQYF
v_gene: TRBV2; abundance: NA; j_gene: TRBJ2-1; d_gene: NA; CDR3nt: TGTGCCAGCGTAAAGGGGGCGGAGGGGTACTACAATGAGCAGTTCTTC; CDR3aa: CASVKGAEGYYNEQFF
v_gene: TRBV25-1; abundance: few; j_gene: TRBJ1-1; d_gene: NA; CDR3nt: TGTGCCAGCACGGGTCTACGTCAGGGACTTAGGAACACTGAAGCTTTCTTT; CDR3aa: CASTGLRQGLRNTEAFF
v_gene: TRBV7-9; abundance: NA; j_gene: TRBJ2-1; d_gene: NA; CDR3nt: TGTGCCACCGGCAGAGAAAGAGAGGGGGGGAATGAGCAGTTCTTC; CDR3aa: CATGREREGGNEQFF
v_gene: TRBV19; abundance: NA; j_gene: TRBJ2-1; d_gene: TRBD2; CDR3nt: TGTGCCAGTGGGATAGCTAGCGGGACCTACAATGAGCAGTTCTTC; CDR3aa: CASGIASGTYNEQFF
v_gene: TRBV11-3; abundance: NA; j_gene: TRBJ2-5; d_gene: TRBD2; CDR3nt: TGTGCCAGCAGTTTCAATCTCGGGAGGGCAGAGACCCAGTACTTC; CDR3aa: CASSFNLGRAETQYF
v_gene: TRBV7-6; abundance: NA; j_gene: TRBJ1-1; d_gene: NA; CDR3nt: TGTGCCAGCAGCTTAGCCCACGGGACAAAAGAGAAAGCTTTCTTT; CDR3aa: CASSLAHGTKEKAFF
v_gene: TRBV2; abundance: NA; j_gene: TRBJ1-1; d_gene: TRBD1; CDR3nt: TGTGCCAGCAGTCGGACAGGGTGGACTGAAGCTTTCTTT; CDR3aa: CASSRTGWTEAFF
v_gene: TRBV5-8; abundance: NA; j_gene: TRBJ2-5; d_gene: TRBD2; CDR3nt: TGTGCCAGCAGCTTAGTGGGCAGGACTAGCAGGGAGACCCAGTACTTC; CDR3aa: CASSLVGRTSRETQYF
v_gene: TRBV24-1; abundance: once; j_gene: TRBJ2-2; d_gene: NA; CDR3nt: TGTGCCACCAGTGGGGGGGAGACCGGGGAGCTGTTTTTT; CDR3aa: CATSGGETGELFF
v_gene: TRBV15; abundance: few; j_gene: TRBJ2-7; d_gene: NA; CDR3nt: TGTGCCACCAGCAGAGAGGCGGGGACCTCGGAGCAGTACTTC; CDR3aa: CATSREAGTSEQYF
v_gene: TRBV25-1; abundance: NA; j_gene: TRBJ1-3; d_gene: TRBD1; CDR3nt: TGTGCCAGCAGTGAACGCGTGACAGGGGGCTCTGGAAACACCATATATTTT; CDR3aa: CASSERVTGGSGNTIYF
v_gene: TRBV5-5; abundance: NA; j_gene: TRBJ2-1; d_gene: NA; CDR3nt: TGTGCCAGCAGCTCCTCACAGGTCTTC; CDR3aa: CASSSSQVF